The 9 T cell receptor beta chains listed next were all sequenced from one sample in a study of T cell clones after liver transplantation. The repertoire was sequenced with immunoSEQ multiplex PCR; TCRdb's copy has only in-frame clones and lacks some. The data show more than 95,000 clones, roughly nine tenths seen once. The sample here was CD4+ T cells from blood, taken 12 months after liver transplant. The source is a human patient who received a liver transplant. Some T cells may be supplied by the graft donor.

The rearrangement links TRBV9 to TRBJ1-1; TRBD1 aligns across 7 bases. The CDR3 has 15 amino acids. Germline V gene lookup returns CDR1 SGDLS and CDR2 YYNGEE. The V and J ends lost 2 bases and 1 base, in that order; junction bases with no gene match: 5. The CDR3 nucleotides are TGTGCCAGCAGCGTTATGACAGGGCAGAACACTGAAGCTTTCTTT. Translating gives CASSVMTGQNTEAFF.

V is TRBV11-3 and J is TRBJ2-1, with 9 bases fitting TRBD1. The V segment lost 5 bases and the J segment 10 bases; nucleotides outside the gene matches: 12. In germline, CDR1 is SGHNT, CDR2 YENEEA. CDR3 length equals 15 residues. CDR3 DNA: TGTGCCAGCAGCCTAGGGACAGGGCCATTTATCGAGCAGTTCTTC. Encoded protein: CASSLGTGPFIEQFF.

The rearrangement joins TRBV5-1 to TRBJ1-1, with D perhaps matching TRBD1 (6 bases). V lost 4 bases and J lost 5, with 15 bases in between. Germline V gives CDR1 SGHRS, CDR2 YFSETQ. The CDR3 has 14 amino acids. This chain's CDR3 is CASSGGQAWTEAFF. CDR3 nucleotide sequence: TGCGCCAGCAGCGGGGGGCAGGCCTGGACTGAAGCTTTCTTT.

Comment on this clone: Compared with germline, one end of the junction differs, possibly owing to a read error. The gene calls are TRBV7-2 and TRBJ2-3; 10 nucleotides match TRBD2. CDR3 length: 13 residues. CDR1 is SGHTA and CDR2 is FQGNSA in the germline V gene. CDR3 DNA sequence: TGTGCCAGCAGCATAGCGGGGGGAGATACGCAGTATTTT. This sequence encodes CASSIAGGDTQYF.

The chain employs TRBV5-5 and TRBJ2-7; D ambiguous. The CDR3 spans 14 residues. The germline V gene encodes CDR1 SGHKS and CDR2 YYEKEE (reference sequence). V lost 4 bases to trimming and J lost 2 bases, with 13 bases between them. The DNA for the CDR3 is TGTGCCAGCAGCCCGATGGACCAACCCTACGAGCAGTACTTC. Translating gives CASSPMDQPYEQYF.

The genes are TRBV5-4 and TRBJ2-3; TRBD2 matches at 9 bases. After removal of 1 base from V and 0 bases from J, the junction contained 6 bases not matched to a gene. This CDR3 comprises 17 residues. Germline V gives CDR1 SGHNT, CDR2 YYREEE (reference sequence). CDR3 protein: CASSLKLAGPSTDTQYF. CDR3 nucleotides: TGTGCCAGCAGCTTGAAGCTAGCGGGGCCCAGCACAGATACGCAGTATTTT. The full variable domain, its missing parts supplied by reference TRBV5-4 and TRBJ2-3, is ETGVTQSPTHLIKTRGQQVTLRCSSQSGHNTVSWYQQALGQGPQFIFQYYREEENGRGNFPPRFSGLQFPNYSSELNVNALELDDSALYLCASSLKLAGPSTDTQYFGPGTRLTVL.

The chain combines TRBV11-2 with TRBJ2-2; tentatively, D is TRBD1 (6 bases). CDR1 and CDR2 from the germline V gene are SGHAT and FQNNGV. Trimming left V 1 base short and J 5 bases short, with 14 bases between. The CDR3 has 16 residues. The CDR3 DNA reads TGTGCCAGCAGCTTAGGGCGGACAGTTTTAACCGGGGAGCTGTTTTTT. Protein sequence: CASSLGRTVLTGELFF.

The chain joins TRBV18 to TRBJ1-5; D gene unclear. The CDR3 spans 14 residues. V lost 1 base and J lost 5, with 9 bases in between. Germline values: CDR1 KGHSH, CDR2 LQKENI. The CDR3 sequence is CASSPQGNHQPQHF. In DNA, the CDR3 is TGTGCCAGCTCACCACAGGGAAACCATCAGCCCCAGCATTTT. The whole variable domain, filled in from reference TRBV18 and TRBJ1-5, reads NAGVMQNPRHLVRRRGQEARLRCSPMKGHSHVYWYRQLPEEGLKFMVYLQKENIIDESGMPKERFSAEFPKEGPSILRIQQVVRGDSAAYFCASSPQGNHQPQHFGDGTRLSIL.

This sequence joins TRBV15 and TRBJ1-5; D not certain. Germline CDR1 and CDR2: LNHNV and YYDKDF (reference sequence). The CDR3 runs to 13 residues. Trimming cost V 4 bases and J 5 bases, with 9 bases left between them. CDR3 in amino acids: CATSKLGYQPQHF. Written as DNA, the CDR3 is TGTGCCACCAGCAAATTGGGATATCAGCCCCAGCATTTT.